Included here is one TCR beta chain sequence, with context. This sample is part of a study of control samples from healthy donors and cancer patients. This table comes from immunoSEQ multiplex PCR, and its TCRdb copy is limited to in-frame clones, with some not included. This table has approximately 210,000 clones, 91% appearing once. V shed 3 bases and J shed 2 bases, with 21 bases lying between them. The CDR3 spans 18 residues. The V gene's germline CDR1 is LGHDT and CDR2 YNNKEL (reference sequence). The sample taken for sequencing was blood. V is TRBV3-1 (or the pseudogene TRBV3-2) and J is TRBJ2-3; D possibly corresponds to TRBD2 (6 bases). The sequence was collected from a man between 25 and 39 years old in good health. CDR3 protein: CASSHSPPPLLATDTQYF. CDR3 in DNA: TGTGCCAGCAGCCATAGCCCACCCCCTTTACTAGCCACAGATACGCAGTATTTT.